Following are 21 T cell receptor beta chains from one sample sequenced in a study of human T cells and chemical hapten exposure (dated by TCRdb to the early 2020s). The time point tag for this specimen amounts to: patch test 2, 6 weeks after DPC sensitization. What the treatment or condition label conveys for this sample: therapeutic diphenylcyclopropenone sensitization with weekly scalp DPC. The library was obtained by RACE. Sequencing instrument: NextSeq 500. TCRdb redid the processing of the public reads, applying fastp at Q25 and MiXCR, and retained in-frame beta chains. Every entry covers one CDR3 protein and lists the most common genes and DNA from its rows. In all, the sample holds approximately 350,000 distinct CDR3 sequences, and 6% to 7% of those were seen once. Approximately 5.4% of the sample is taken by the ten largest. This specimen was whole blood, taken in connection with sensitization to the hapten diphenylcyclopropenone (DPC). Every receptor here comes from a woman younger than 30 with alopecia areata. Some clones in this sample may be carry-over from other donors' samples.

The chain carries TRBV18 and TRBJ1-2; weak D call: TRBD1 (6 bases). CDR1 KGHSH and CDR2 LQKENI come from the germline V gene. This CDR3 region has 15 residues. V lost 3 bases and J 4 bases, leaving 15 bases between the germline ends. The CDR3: CASSPRTESAYGYTF. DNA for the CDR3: TGTGCCAGCTCACCCCGGACAGAGTCGGCCTATGGCTACACCTTC.

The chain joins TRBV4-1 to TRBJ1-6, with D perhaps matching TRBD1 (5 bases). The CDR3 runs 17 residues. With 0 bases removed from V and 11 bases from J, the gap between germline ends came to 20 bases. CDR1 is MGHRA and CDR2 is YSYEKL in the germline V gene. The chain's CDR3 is CASSQELYGGMIAPLHF. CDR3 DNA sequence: TGCGCCAGCAGCCAAGAATTGTATGGGGGTATGATCGCACCCCTCCACTTT.

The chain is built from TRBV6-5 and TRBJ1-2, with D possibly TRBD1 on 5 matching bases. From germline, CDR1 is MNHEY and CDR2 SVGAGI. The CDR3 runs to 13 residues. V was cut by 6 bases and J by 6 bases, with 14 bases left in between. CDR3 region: CASRRGVRNGYTF. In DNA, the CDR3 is TGTGCCAGCAGGCGGGGGGTAAGGAATGGCTACACCTTC.

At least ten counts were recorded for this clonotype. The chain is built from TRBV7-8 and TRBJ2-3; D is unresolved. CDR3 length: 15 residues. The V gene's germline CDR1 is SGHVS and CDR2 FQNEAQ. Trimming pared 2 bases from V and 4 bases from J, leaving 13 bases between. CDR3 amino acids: CASSLMAIRSDTQYF. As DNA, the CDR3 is TGTGCCAGCAGCTTAATGGCAATAAGATCAGATACGCAGTATTTT.

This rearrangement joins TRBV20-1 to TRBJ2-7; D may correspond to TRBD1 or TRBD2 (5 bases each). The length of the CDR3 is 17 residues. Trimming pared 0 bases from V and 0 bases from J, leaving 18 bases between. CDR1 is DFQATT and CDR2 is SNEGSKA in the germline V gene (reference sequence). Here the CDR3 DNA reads TGCAGTGCTAGAGATCTAGGGGAGACATCAGGCTCCTACGAGCAGTACTTC. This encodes CSARDLGETSGSYEQYF.

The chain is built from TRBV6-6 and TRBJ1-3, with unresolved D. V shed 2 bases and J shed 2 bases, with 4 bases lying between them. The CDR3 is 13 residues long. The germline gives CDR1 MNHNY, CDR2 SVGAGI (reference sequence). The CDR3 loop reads CASSYPAGNTIYF. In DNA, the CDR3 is TGTGCCAGCAGTTACCCAGCTGGAAACACCATATATTTT.

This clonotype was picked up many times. CDR3 nucleotide sequence: TGTGCCAGCAGTTTAACAGGGGGCGGTGAAGCTTTCTTT. Protein product: CASSLTGGGEAFF. The chain links TRBV12-3 or TRBV12-4 to TRBJ1-1; 9 nucleotides match TRBD1. The CDR3 has 13 residues. Trimming at V came to 2 bases and at J to 7 bases, leaving 2 bases not matched to a gene.

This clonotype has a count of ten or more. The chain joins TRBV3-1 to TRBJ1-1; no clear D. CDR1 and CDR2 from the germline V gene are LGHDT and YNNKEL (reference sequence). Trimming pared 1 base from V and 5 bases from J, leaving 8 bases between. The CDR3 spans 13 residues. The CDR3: CASSQGVGTEAFF. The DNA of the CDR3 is TGTGCCAGCAGCCAAGGCGTGGGGACTGAAGCTTTCTTT.

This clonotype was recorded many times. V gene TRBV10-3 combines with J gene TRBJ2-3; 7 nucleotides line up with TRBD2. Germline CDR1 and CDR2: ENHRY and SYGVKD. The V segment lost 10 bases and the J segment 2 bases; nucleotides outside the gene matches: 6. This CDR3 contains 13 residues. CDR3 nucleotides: TGTGCCACCCGAGCGGGACTCACAGATACGCAGTATTTT. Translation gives CATRAGLTDTQYF.

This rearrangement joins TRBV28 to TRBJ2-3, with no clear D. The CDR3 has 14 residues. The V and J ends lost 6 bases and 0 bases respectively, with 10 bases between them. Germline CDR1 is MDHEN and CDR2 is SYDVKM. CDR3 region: CASSEPPSTDTQYF. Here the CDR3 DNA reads TGTGCCAGCAGCGAACCCCCCAGCACAGATACGCAGTATTTT.

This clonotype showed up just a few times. CDR3 DNA sequence: TGTGCCAGCAGCTTAGACGTTACAACTAGCACAGATACGCAGTATTTT. It encodes CASSLDVTTSTDTQYF. V and J are TRBV7-9 and TRBJ2-3; D is uncertain. CDR1 SEHNR and CDR2 FQNEAQ come from the germline V gene (reference sequence). The CDR3 contains 16 residues. V shed 1 base and J shed 0 bases, with 11 bases lying between them. The variable domain in full, completed from reference TRBV7-9 and TRBJ2-3, reads DTGVSQNPRHKITKRGQNVTFRCDPISEHNRLYWYRQTLGQGPEFLTYFQNEAQLEKSRLLSDRFSAERPKGSFSTLEIQRTEQGDSAMYLCASSLDVTTSTDTQYFGPGTRLTVL.

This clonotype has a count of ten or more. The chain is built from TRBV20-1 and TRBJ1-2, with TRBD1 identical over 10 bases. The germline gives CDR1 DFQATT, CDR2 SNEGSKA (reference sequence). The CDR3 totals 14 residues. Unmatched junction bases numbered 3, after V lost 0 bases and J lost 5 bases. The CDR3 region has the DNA TGCAGTGCTAGAGAGGGACAGGGGAGGTATGGCTACACCTTC. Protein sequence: CSAREGQGRYGYTF.

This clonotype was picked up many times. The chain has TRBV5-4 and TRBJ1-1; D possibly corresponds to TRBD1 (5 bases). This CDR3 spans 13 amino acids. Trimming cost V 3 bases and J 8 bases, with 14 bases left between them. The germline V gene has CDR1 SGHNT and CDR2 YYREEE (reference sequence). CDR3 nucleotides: TGTGCCAGCAGCTCGTACCAGGGCCCCGAAGCTTTCTTT. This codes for CASSSYQGPEAFF.

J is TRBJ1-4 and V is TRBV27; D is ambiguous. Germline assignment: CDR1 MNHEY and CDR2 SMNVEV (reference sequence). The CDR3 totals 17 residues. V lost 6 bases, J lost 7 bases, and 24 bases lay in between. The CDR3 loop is CASRYLMSGVGTEKLFF. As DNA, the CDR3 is TGTGCCAGCAGGTACTTGATGTCTGGGGTTGGCACTGAAAAACTGTTTTTT.

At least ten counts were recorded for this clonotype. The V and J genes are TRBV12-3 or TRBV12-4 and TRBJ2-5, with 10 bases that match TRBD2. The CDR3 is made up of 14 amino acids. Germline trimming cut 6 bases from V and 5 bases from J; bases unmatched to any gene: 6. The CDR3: CASRTGTSVETQYF. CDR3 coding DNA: TGTGCCAGCAGAACCGGGACTAGCGTCGAGACCCAGTACTTC.

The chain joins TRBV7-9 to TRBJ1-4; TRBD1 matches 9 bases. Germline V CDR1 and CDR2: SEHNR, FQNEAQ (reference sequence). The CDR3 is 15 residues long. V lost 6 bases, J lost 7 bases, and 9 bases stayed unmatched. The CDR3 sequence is CASSLTGGGREKLFF. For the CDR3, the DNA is TGTGCCAGCAGTTTGACAGGGGGTGGTCGTGAAAAACTGTTTTTT. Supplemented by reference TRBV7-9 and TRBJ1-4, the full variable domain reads DTGVSQNPRHKITKRGQNVTFRCDPISEHNRLYWYRQTLGQGPEFLTYFQNEAQLEKSRLLSDRFSAERPKGSFSTLEIQRTEQGDSAMYLCASSLTGGGREKLFFGSGTQLSVL.

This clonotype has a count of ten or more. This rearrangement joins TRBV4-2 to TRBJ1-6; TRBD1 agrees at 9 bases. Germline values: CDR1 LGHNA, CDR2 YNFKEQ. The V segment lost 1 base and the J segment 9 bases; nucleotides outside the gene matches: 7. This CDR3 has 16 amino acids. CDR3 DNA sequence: TGTGCCAGCAGCCAAGCTCTGGACAGGGGAAGTTCACCCCTCCACTTT. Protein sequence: CASSQALDRGSSPLHF.

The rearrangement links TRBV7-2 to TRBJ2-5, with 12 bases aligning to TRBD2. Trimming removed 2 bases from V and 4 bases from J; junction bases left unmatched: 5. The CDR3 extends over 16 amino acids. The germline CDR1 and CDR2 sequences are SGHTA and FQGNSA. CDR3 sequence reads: CASSLPLAGGGETQYF. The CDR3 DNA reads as TGTGCCAGCAGCTTACCGCTAGCGGGGGGGGGAGAGACCCAGTACTTC.

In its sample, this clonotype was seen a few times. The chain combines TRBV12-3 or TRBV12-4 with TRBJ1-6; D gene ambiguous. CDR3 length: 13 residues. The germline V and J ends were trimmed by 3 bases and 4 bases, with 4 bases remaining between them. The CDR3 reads CASSFDYNSPLHF. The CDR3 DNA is TGTGCCAGCAGTTTTGATTATAATTCACCCCTCCACTTT.

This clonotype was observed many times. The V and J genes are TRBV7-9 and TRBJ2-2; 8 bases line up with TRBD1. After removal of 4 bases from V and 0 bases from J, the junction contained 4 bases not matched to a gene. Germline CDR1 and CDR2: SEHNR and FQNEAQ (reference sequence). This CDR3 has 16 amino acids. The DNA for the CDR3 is TGTGCCAGCAGCTCCGCGGGACAGGCGAACACCGGGGAGCTGTTTTTT. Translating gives CASSSAGQANTGELFF.

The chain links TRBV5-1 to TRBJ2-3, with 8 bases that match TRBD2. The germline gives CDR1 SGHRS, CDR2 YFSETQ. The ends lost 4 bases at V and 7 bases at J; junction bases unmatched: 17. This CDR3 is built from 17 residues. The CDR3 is CASSPGPGLGPTNTQYF. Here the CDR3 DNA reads TGCGCCAGCAGCCCCGGACCGGGACTAGGCCCAACAAATACGCAGTATTTT.